A selection of T cell receptor beta chains follows, all from one sample in a study of response to subunit inactivated influenza vaccine. MiXCR, run by TCRdb on the RT-PCR reads, gives a single entry per CDR3 protein. The table lists over 750,000 distinct CDR3 sequences, 20% to 25% of them singletons. The sequences come from PBMCs from blood, collected about 5 days after vaccination. The receptors come from a man aged 50 to 60 who received an inactivated influenza vaccine. Each CDR3 is given without its conserved first and last residue. D genes are given only for firm matches. Expanded clones are given a class, and other clones once, few, many or no size at all.

J	V	D	size	CDR3
TRBJ2-5	TRBV13	TRBD2	NA	ASSSGLGGETQY
TRBJ2-7	TRBV27	NA	few	ASSPPPYYEQY
TRBJ2-6	TRBV7-9	NA	NA	ASSRSAGANVLT
TRBJ1-3	TRBV6-1	NA	few	ASRHDLSGNTIY
TRBJ2-7	TRBV6-2/TRBV6-3	TRBD2	NA	ASGEGSYEQY
TRBJ2-1	TRBV27	NA	NA	ASSLIAGFYNEQF
TRBJ1-1	TRBV29-1	NA	NA	SVAGVYDTEAF
TRBJ2-5	TRBV5-1	NA	few	ASSLAASQETQY
TRBJ2-1	TRBV19	TRBD1	few	ASIPAGTGISEQF
TRBJ2-2	TRBV4-3	TRBD2	few	ASSPGLALGDGELF
TRBJ2-5	TRBV20-1	NA	NA	SASGTVRTQETQY
TRBJ2-5	TRBV20-1	NA	NA	SAPQIGQETQY
TRBJ2-3	TRBV27	NA	NA	ASGLLGTDTQY
TRBJ2-7	TRBV7-2	TRBD2	many	ASTIGLAGTYEQY
TRBJ1-1	TRBV6-2/TRBV6-3	NA	NA	ASSRTGLVAF
TRBJ1-1	TRBV27	NA	many	ASSVGNTEAF
TRBJ1-2	TRBV7-2	NA	few	ASSPRGGAQGYT
TRBJ2-2	TRBV5-1	NA	few	ASSSQRSVELF
TRBJ2-7	TRBV29-1	NA	few	SVEDPGRDEQY
TRBJ2-7	TRBV10-3	NA	NA	AISDTSYEQY
TRBJ2-5	TRBV7-2	NA	NA	ASSSGPGWMAGETQY
TRBJ2-1	TRBV2	TRBD2	many	ASSPGTSYYNEQF
TRBJ2-3	TRBV24-1	NA	NA	ATSDVRDAATQY
TRBJ2-7	TRBV18	NA	NA	ASSFGQEQY
TRBJ2-7	TRBV7-2	TRBD2	NA	ASSRAGGRYEQY
TRBJ2-5	TRBV7-9	TRBD2	NA	ASSLVGGRGQETQY
TRBJ1-3	TRBV27	NA	few	ASSLSPYSGNTIY
TRBJ1-1	TRBV11-2	NA	NA	ASSLGPIMNTEAF
TRBJ2-1	TRBV29-1	TRBD2	NA	SGRGGFSDNEQF
TRBJ2-7	TRBV5-5	TRBD1	few	ASSFDRGRYEQY
TRBJ1-6	TRBV27	NA	many	ASRLQEGGNSPLH
TRBJ2-1	TRBV27	NA	few	ASSYRGKRDLSSYNEQF
TRBJ1-1	TRBV4-1	TRBD1	many	ASSLRTGQTEAF
TRBJ2-1	TRBV7-2	TRBD2	many	ASSWMTSGSHNEQF
TRBJ2-1	TRBV28	NA	few	ASSPQGSGRREQF
TRBJ2-2	TRBV29-1	TRBD2	few	SVVAGLNTGELF
TRBJ1-4	TRBV7-9	NA	NA	ASSSPGLNEKLF
TRBJ1-5	TRBV12-3/TRBV12-4	NA	NA	ASSLGGGGNQPQH
TRBJ2-1	TRBV7-9	NA	few	ASSDSGTTDEQF
TRBJ2-1	TRBV6-2/TRBV6-3	NA	NA	ASSYSSAGYNEQF
TRBJ2-5	TRBV12-3/TRBV12-4	TRBD1	NA	ASSLVDREETQY
TRBJ2-5	TRBV9	NA	NA	ASSVDVSQETQY